These T cell receptor beta chains were read from a single sample in a study of shared clonotypes between healthy human individuals. Profiling relied on immunoSEQ multiplex PCR, and the TCRdb table lists in-frame clones only, not all of them. This table has roughly 2.5 million clones, more than 90% appearing once. Sequences were obtained from naive CD4+ T cells sorted from blood. Every receptor here comes from a man younger than 35 in good health. Each CDR3 is given with its conserved first and last residue. D genes are given only for firm matches. Clone sizes are given selectively: once, few, many, or a class where the clone is expanded.

13	-	TRBD2	TRBJ2-7	TRBV15	CATSGRAPYEQYF	TGTGCCACTAGCGGGAGGGCCCCCTACGAGCAGTACTTC
12	-	-	TRBJ2-7	TRBV21-1	CASSKDLYEQYF	TGTGCCAGCAGCAAAGACCTCTACGAGCAGTACTTC
12	-	-	TRBJ2-3	TRBV11-2	CASSLGLPTQYF	TGTGCCAGCAGCTTAGGCTTGCCTACGCAGTATTTT
15	-	-	TRBJ2-3	TRBV5-1	CASGIEGGSTDTQYF	TGCGCCAGCGGGATTGAGGGGGGGAGCACAGATACGCAGTATTTT
13	-	-	TRBJ2-1	TRBV2	CASTPARDNEQFF	TGTGCCAGCACCCCGGCGAGGGACAATGAGCAGTTCTTC
14	-	-	TRBJ2-1	TRBV30	CAWSVGNYYNEQFF	TGTGCCTGGAGTGTAGGGAACTATTACAATGAGCAGTTCTTC
14	once	TRBD2	TRBJ2-1	TRBV27	CASSPWASGNEQFF	TGTGCCAGCAGTCCCTGGGCTAGCGGGAATGAGCAGTTCTTC
15	-	-	TRBJ2-1	TRBV9	CASSVDGRGNNEQFF	TGTGCCAGCAGCGTAGACGGGCGCGGAAACAATGAGCAGTTCTTC
12	-	-	TRBJ1-2	TRBV29-1	CSVEGNDYGYTF	TGCAGCGTTGAGGGGAATGACTATGGCTACACCTTC
13	-	-	TRBJ2-1	TRBV10-2	CASFRDPTYEQFF	TGCGCCAGCTTCAGAGATCCTACCTATGAGCAGTTCTTC
15	-	-	TRBJ2-7	TRBV15	CATSRGGSGSYEQYF	TGTGCCACCAGCAGAGGGGGGTCTGGCTCCTACGAGCAGTACTTC
13	-	-	TRBJ2-7	TRBV18	CASSNTEGGEQYF	TGTGCCAGCTCAAACACAGAGGGTGGGGAGCAGTACTTC
15	-	TRBD1	TRBJ2-7	TRBV5-4	CASSPGQGLPYEQYF	TGTGCCAGCAGCCCGGGACAGGGGTTGCCCTACGAGCAGTACTTC
16	-	TRBD1	TRBJ1-2	TRBV5-6	CASSWDRGLANYGYTF	TGTGCCAGCAGCTGGGACAGGGGTTTGGCTAACTATGGCTACACCTTC
16	once	-	TRBJ1-2	TRBV28	CASSLGLGGTNYGYTF	TGTGCCAGCAGTTTGGGTCTAGGGGGTACTAACTATGGCTACACCTTC
16	-	-	TRBJ2-7	TRBV5-1	CASSDYTGFRSYEQYF	TGCGCCAGCAGCGATTATACAGGGTTTAGGTCCTACGAGCAGTACTTC
17	-	TRBD2	TRBJ2-7	TRBV5-4	CASSPGLSGRAAYEQYF	TGTGCCAGCAGCCCCGGCTTGAGCGGGAGGGCCGCCTACGAGCAGTACTTC
16	-	TRBD2	TRBJ2-3	TRBV10-3	CAISSTSGGITDTQYF	TGTGCCATCAGTTCCACTAGCGGGGGAATCACAGATACGCAGTATTTT
12	-	-	TRBJ2-1	TRBV2	CASQQSVDEQFF	TGTGCCAGCCAGCAGTCGGTGGATGAGCAGTTCTTC
14	-	-	TRBJ1-4	TRBV10-1	CASSEGSWDEKLFF	TGCGCCAGCAGTGAGGGAAGCTGGGATGAAAAACTGTTTTTT
16	-	-	TRBJ1-3	TRBV15	CATSRDHRSSGNTIYF	TGTGCCACCAGCAGAGATCACAGAAGTTCTGGAAACACCATATATTTT
15	-	TRBD1	TRBJ2-7	TRBV4-1	CASSQPGGHVYEQYF	TGCGCCAGCAGCCAACCAGGGGGCCATGTCTACGAGCAGTACTTC
13	-	TRBD1	TRBJ1-4	TRBV10-3	CASRQGANEKLFF	TGTGCCAGCCGACAGGGCGCTAATGAAAAACTGTTTTTT
16	-	TRBD1	TRBJ2-5	TRBV19	CATRPSTGGLGETQYF	TGTGCCACCAGGCCATCCACAGGGGGGCTAGGAGAGACCCAGTACTTC